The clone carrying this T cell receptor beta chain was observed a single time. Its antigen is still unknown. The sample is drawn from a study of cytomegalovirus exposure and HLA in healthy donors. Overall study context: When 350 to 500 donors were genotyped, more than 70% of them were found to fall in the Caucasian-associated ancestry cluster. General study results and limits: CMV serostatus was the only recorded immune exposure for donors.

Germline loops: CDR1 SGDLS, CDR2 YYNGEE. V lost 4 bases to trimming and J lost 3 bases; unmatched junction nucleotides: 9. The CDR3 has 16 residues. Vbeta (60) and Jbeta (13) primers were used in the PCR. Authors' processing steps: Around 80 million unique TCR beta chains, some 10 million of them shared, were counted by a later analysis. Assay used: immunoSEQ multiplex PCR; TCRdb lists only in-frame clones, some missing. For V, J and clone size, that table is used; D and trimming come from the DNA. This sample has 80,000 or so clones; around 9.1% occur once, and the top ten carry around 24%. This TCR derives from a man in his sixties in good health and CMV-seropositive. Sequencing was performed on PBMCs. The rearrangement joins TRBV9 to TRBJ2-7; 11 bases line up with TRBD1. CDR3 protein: CASSPSGTGGHYEQYF. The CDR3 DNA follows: TGTGCCAGCAGCCCCTCCGGGACAGGGGGACACTACGAGCAGTACTTC.